The rows below give T cell receptor beta chains drawn from one sample of a study of blood T cells in healthy people across ages. TCRdb re-derived calls from the 5' RACE reads in MiXCR, one entry per CDR3 protein. The table records 760,000 or so distinct CDR3 sequences, around a quarter of them present only once. These data also formed part of another study, on T cells of mothers and their children.

Sample: blood. These TCRs come from a boy aged 5-17 years in good health. CDR3s include the opening cysteine and the closing phenylalanine or tryptophan. A D gene is named only where the DNA matches it firmly. The size of a clone is reported for some rows only, either as once, few or many, or as a class for expanded clones.

clone_size j_call v_call d_call cdr3_nt cdr3_aa
few TRBJ1-4 TRBV29-1 . TGCAGCGTTGAAGAGTGGGGGGATTCCGAAAAACTGTTTTTT CSVEEWGDSEKLFF
few TRBJ2-2 TRBV6-5 . TGTGCCAGCAGGGTAACAGGGTCCACCGGGGAGCTGTTTTTT CASRVTGSTGELFF
. TRBJ2-2 TRBV6-5 . TGTGCCAGCCTAACCCGGGGGGCGCGTCCCGGGGAGCTGTTTTTT CASLTRGARPGELFF
few TRBJ2-5 TRBV28 . TGTGCCAGCAGTTTAAGAACAGATGAAGAGACCCAGTACTTC CASSLRTDEETQYF
. TRBJ1-5 TRBV6-1 . TGTGCCAGCAGTACGGCCGGTACACAGCCCCAGCATTTT CASSTAGTQPQHF
. TRBJ2-5 TRBV6-6 TRBD2 TGTGCCAGCAGTTACTCGCGGGGGAAAGAGACCCAGTACTTC CASSYSRGKETQYF
. TRBJ2-5 TRBV6-1 TRBD2 TGTGCCAGCACCGAGGGACTAGCGGGAATAGAGACCCAGTACTTC CASTEGLAGIETQYF
. TRBJ2-3 TRBV5-1 TRBD2 TGCGCCAGCAGCTTGAGTCTAGCGGGAGATCGAGGCACAGATACGCAGTATTTT CASSLSLAGDRGTDTQYF
. TRBJ2-7 TRBV6-6 . TGTGCCAGCAGTTACCCAGGGAGCGAGCAGTACTTC CASSYPGSEQYF
few TRBJ2-3 TRBV9 . TGTGCCAGCAGCTCCCCCATCACGGACAGTTTTAGCACAGATACGCAGTATTTT CASSSPITDSFSTDTQYF
. TRBJ2-2 TRBV24-1 . TGTGCCGCCAGTGACCCGGACAGACGCCGGGAGCTGTTTTTT CAASDPDRRRELFF
. TRBJ1-3 TRBV7-2 . TGTGCCAGCAGCACCGGTGAGGGAGGGAAGTTGAACACCATATATTTT CASSTGEGGKLNTIYF
many TRBJ2-5 TRBV7-2 . TGTGCCAGCAGCTTAGTCCTCAGATTACTAGACGAAGAGACCCAGTACTTC CASSLVLRLLDEETQYF
. TRBJ2-1 TRBV24-1 TRBD1 TGTGCCACCAGTGATCAGACAGGGTCCTACAATGAGCAGTTCTTC CATSDQTGSYNEQFF
many TRBJ2-5 TRBV5-1 TRBD1 TGCGCCAGCAGACACCGACAGGGCCAAGAGACCCAGTACTTC CASRHRQGQETQYF
. TRBJ2-1 TRBV2 . TGTGCCGGCCGGATTGGCAGGACGGGGAATGAGCAGTTCTTC CAGRIGRTGNEQFF
few TRBJ2-1 TRBV13 . TGTGCCAGCAGCCCCCTCGTGGGCTACAATGAGCAGTTCTTC CASSPLVGYNEQFF
. TRBJ2-6 TRBV12-3/TRBV12-4 . TGTGCCAGCAGTTTCGGTGGGGTCTCTGGGGCCAACGTCCTGACTTTC CASSFGGVSGANVLTF
. TRBJ1-3 TRBV7-2 . TGTGCCAGCAGCTTACGGGAGAGGGGTGGAAACACCATATATTTT CASSLRERGGNTIYF
. TRBJ2-7 TRBV2 . TGTGCCAGCGAGGGAGGAACCTACGAGCAGTACTTC CASEGGTYEQYF
. TRBJ1-5 TRBV9 . TGTGCCAGCAGCGTACAGGGTCAATCGGATCAGCCCCAGCATTTT CASSVQGQSDQPQHF
. TRBJ1-4 TRBV6-5 TRBD1 TGTGCCAGCAGTTCCAGACAGGGGGCAGAGGAAAAACTGTTTTTT CASSSRQGAEEKLFF